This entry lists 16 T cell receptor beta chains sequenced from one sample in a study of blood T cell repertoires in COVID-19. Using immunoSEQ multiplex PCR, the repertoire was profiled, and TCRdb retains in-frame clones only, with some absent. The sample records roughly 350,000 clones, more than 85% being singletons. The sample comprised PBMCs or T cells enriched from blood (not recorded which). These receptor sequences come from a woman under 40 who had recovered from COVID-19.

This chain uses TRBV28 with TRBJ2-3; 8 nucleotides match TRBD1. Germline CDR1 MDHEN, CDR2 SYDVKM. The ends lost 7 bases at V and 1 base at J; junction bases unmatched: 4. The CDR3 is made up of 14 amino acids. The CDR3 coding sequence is TGTGCCAGCAATGGGGGACAGGGCACAGATACGCAGTATTTT. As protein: CASNGGQGTDTQYF.

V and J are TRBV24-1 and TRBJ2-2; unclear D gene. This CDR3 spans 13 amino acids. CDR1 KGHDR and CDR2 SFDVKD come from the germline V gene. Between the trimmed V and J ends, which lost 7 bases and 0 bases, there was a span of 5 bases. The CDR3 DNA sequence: TGTGCCACCAGAGACTCGAACACCGGGGAGCTGTTTTTT. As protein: CATRDSNTGELFF.

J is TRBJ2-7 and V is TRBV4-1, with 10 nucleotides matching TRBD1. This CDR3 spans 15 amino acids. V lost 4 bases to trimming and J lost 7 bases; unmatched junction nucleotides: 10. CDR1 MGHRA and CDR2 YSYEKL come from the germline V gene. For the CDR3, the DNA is TGCGCCAGCAGCCCACTCGACAGGGGGCAGAAGGAGCAGTACTTC. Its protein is CASSPLDRGQKEQYF.

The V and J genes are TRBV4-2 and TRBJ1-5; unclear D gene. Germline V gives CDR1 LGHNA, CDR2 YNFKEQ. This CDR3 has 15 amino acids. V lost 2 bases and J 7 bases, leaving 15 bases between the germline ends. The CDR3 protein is CASSQRTGPGQPQHF. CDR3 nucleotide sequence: TGTGCCAGCAGCCAAAGGACTGGGCCGGGGCAGCCCCAGCATTTT.

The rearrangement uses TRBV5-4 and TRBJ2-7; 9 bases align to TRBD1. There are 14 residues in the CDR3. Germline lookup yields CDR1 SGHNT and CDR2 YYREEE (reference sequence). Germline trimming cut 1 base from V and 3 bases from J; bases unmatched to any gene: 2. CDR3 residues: CASSLRDRDYEQYF. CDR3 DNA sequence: TGTGCCAGCAGCTTGAGGGACAGGGACTACGAGCAGTACTTC.

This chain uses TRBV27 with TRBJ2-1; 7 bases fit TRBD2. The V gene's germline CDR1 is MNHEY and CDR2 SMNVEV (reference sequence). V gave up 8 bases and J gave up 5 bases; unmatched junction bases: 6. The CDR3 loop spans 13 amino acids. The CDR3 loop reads CASHRGSHNEQFF. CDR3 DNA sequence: TGTGCCAGCCACCGCGGGAGCCACAATGAGCAGTTCTTC.

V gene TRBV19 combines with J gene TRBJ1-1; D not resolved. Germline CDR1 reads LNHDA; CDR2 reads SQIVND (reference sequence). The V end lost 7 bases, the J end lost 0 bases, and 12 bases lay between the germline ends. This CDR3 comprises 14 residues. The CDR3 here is CASNALPMNTEAFF. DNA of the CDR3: TGTGCCAGTAATGCGCTCCCCATGAACACTGAAGCTTTCTTT.

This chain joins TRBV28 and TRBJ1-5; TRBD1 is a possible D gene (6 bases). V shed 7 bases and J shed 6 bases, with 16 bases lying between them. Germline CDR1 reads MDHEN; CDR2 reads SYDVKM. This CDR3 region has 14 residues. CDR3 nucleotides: TGTGCCAGCACCAGGGGCGATGGTAGTCAGCCCCAGCATTTT. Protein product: CASTRGDGSQPQHF. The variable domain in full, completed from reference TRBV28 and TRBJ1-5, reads DVKVTQSSRYLVKRTGEKVFLECVQDMDHENMFWYRQDPGLGLRLIYFSYDVKMKEKGDIPEGYSVSREKKERFSLILESASTNQTSMYLCASTRGDGSQPQHFGDGTRLSIL.

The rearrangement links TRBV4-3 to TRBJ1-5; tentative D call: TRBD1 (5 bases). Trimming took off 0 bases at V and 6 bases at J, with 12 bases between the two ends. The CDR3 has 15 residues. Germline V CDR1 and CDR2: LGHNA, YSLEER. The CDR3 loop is CASSQDLGARQPQHF. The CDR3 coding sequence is TGCGCCAGCAGCCAAGACTTAGGGGCCCGTCAGCCCCAGCATTTT.

CDR3 DNA sequence: TGTGCCAGTAGACCCCTCCCACAGGGCGGCTCACCCCTCCACTTT. It codes for CASRPLPQGGSPLHF. The gene calls are TRBV19 and TRBJ1-6; weak D call: TRBD1 (6 bases). The length of the CDR3 is 15 residues. Trimming removed 6 bases at V and 10 bases at J, with 19 bases between. Germline CDR1 LNHDA, CDR2 SQIVND (reference sequence). The complete variable domain, with remaining parts taken from reference TRBV19 and TRBJ1-6, reads DGGITQSPKYLFRKEGQNVTLSCEQNLNHDAMYWYRQDPGQGLRLIYYSQIVNDFQKGDIAEGYSVSREKKESFPLTVTSAQKNPTAFYLCASRPLPQGGSPLHFGNGTRLTVT.

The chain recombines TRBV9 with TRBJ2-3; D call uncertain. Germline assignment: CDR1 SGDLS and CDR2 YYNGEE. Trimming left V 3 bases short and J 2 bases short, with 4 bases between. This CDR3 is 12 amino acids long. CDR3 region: CASSAYTDTQYF. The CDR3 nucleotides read TGTGCCAGCAGCGCCTACACAGATACGCAGTATTTT.

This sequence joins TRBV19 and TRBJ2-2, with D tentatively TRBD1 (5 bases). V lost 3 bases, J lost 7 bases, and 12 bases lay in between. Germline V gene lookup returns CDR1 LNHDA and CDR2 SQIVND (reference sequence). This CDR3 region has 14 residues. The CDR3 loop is CASSIGGQFGELFF. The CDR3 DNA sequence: TGTGCCAGTAGTATTGGTGGACAATTCGGGGAGCTGTTTTTT.

The CDR3 DNA follows: TGTGCCAGCACCGGGACTAGTCTTGAGCAGTTCTTC. This sequence encodes CASTGTSLEQFF. The rearrangement joins TRBV28 to TRBJ2-1; 8 bases match TRBD2. The V gene's germline CDR1 is MDHEN and CDR2 SYDVKM. CDR3 length: 12 residues. V trimming: 7 bases; J trimming: 9 bases; junction bases outside the gene matches: 5.

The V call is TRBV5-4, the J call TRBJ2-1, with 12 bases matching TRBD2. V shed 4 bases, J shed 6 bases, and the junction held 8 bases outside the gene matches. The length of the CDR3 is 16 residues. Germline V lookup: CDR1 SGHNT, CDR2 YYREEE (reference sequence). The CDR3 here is CASSLSLAGGSNEQFF. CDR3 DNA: TGTGCCAGCAGCCTGTCACTAGCGGGAGGTTCCAATGAGCAGTTCTTC.

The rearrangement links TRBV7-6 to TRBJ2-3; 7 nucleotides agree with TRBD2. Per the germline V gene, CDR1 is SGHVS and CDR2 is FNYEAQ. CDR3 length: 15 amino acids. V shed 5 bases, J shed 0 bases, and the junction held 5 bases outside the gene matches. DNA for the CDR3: TGTGCCAGCAGCCCTAGTAGCGGGAGCACAGATACGCAGTATTTT. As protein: CASSPSSGSTDTQYF.

The CDR3, as DNA: TGTGCCAGTTCTTCGCGGGAGGGCCGGTATGAGCAGTTCTTC. Its translation: CASSSREGRYEQFF. The chain combines TRBV19 with TRBJ2-1, with TRBD2 matching over 9 bases. CDR1 is LNHDA and CDR2 is SQIVND in the germline V gene (reference sequence). This CDR3 has 14 amino acids. The trim removed 8 bases at V and 8 bases at J, leaving 10 bases unmatched.